This T cell receptor (beta chain) originates from a study of blood T cell repertoires in COVID-19. Study context: The origin of the acute and convalescent COVID-19 samples was the United States, Italy and Spain. Sources were T cells, B-cell-depleted T cells, or PBMCs; the material itself was cDNA or gDNA.

V was trimmed by 4 bases and J by 5 bases, leaving 16 bases between them. Germline V gene sequence: CDR1 SGHDT, CDR2 YYEEEE. The CDR3 is made up of 16 amino acids. Per the original data handling: Counts of nucleated cells, estimated from reference gene primer amplification, were obtained. Data came from immunoSEQ multiplex PCR; TCRdb stores just in-frame clones and leaves some out. The DNA gave D and trimming, while V, J and clone size come from that table. The sample contains under 60,000 clones, roughly nine tenths of which appear only once. The sequence was obtained from a woman of 80 years or more with acute or convalescent COVID-19. This sequence joins TRBV5-6 and TRBJ1-6, with a tentative D call TRBD1 (6 bases). Sequenced sample: peripheral blood. The CDR3 DNA follows: TGTGCCAGCAGCATTGGGGGAGCAGGGGATAATTCACCCCTCCACTTT. Translation: CASSIGGAGDNSPLHF.